The 24 T cell receptor beta chains presented below share a single source sample, sequenced in a study of blood T cells in healthy people across ages. Next came a second PCR, run for about 6 to 11 cycles, which used a sample-barcoded 5' primer along with a J-beta primer mix. TCRdb re-called the 5' RACE reads with MiXCR, one entry per CDR3 protein. The sample holds 1.5 million to 2 million distinct CDR3 sequences, around 50% seen once. Sequencing input: blood. Receptor source: a woman in her forties in good health.

V is TRBV20-1 and J is TRBJ1-5; D remains unclear. This CDR3 comprises 13 residues. The germline gives CDR1 DFQATT, CDR2 SNEGSKA (reference sequence). V was pared by 6 bases and J by 7 bases, with 16 bases between. The CDR3 DNA is TGCAGTGCCAGCGACGGGTCCGGGCAGCCCCAGCATTTT. It codes for CSASDGSGQPQHF.

This sequence joins TRBV4-2 and TRBJ2-3; no clear D. The CDR3 has 15 amino acids. V lost 0 bases and J 4 bases, leaving 11 bases between the germline ends. Per germline, CDR1 LGHNA and CDR2 YNFKEQ. DNA for the CDR3: TGTGCCAGCAGCCAAGAGATTCTAGTAGCAGATACGCAGTATTTT. Protein sequence: CASSQEILVADTQYF.

The chain has TRBV5-1 and TRBJ1-4; D is possibly TRBD1 (5 bases). This CDR3 contains 16 residues. From germline, CDR1 is SGHRS and CDR2 YFSETQ. Trimming removed 3 bases at V and 3 bases at J, with 15 bases between. The CDR3 sequence: CASSSGGTASNEKLFF. The CDR3 DNA reads as TGCGCCAGCAGCTCTGGAGGGACCGCGTCTAATGAAAAACTGTTTTTT.

This chain connects TRBV20-1 to TRBJ1-1; the match to TRBD1 covers 12 bases. Germline trimming cut 7 bases from V and 1 base from J; bases unmatched to any gene: 7. The CDR3 spans 15 residues. Per the germline V gene, CDR1 is DFQATT and CDR2 is SNEGSKA (reference sequence). Written as DNA, the CDR3 is TGCAGTGGACCGGGACAGGGGGCACAGAACACTGAAGCTTTCTTT. Protein: CSGPGQGAQNTEAFF.

This clonotype has only a few counts. This chain joins TRBV4-2 and TRBJ2-3; D remains ambiguous. The V end was cut by 0 bases, the J end by 0 bases, with 13 bases between. Looked up from germline, CDR1 is LGHNA and CDR2 is YNFKEQ. CDR3 length: 17 amino acids. In nucleotides, the CDR3 is TGTGCCAGCAGCCAAGAACTATACCCGACTAGCACAGATACGCAGTATTTT. Amino acids: CASSQELYPTSTDTQYF.

The chain links TRBV5-6 to TRBJ1-5; D unclear. This CDR3 region has 13 residues. CDR1 and CDR2 from the germline V gene are SGHDT and YYEEEE. Trimming stripped 5 bases from V and 4 bases from J, with 10 bases between. CDR3 region: CASSTRTNQPQHF. The CDR3 DNA follows: TGTGCCAGCAGTACGAGGACGAATCAGCCCCAGCATTTT.

This clonotype has just a few counts. CDR3 residues: CASSFTEGGYTF. CDR3 sequence (DNA): TGTGCCAGCAGTTTCACGGAGGGAGGCTACACCTTC. The rearrangement uses TRBV12-3 or TRBV12-4 and TRBJ1-2, with D uncertain. This CDR3 has 12 residues. The V and J ends lost 3 bases and 8 bases respectively, with 10 bases between them.

The chain joins TRBV4-2 to TRBJ2-1; 8 bases fit TRBD2. CDR3 length: 18 amino acids. V was clipped by 2 bases and J by 0 bases; unmatched bases: 9. Germline-derived CDR1 and CDR2 are LGHNA and YNFKEQ. For the CDR3, the DNA is TGTGCCAGCAGCCAAAACCCGATAGCGGGGAGCTCCTACAATGAGCAGTTCTTC. Translating it yields CASSQNPIAGSSYNEQFF.

The V and J genes are TRBV7-2 and TRBJ1-2; D is undetermined. V was pared by 5 bases and J by 6 bases, with 13 bases between. The germline CDR1 and CDR2 sequences are SGHTA and FQGNSA. The CDR3 has 13 amino acids. CDR3 DNA: TGTGCCAGCAGCCCCTTTTCTGCGAATGGCTACACCTTC. Protein sequence: CASSPFSANGYTF.

The chain carries TRBV20-1 and TRBJ2-2; D ambiguous. The CDR3 is 11 residues long. V was pared by 6 bases and J by 7 bases, with 9 bases between. Looked up from germline, CDR1 is DFQATT and CDR2 is SNEGSKA (reference sequence). CDR3 amino acids: CSAGPGGELFF. In DNA form, the CDR3 reads TGCAGTGCCGGACCCGGCGGGGAGCTGTTTTTT.

The rearrangement uses TRBV6-5 and TRBJ2-6; no reliable D call. The CDR3 has 16 residues. With 0 bases removed from V and 1 base from J, the gap between germline ends came to 7 bases. Germline V gene sequence: CDR1 MNHEY, CDR2 SVGAGI. DNA of the CDR3: TGTGCCAGCAGTTACTCGGAAGGATCTGGGGCCAACGTCCTGACTTTC. It yields the protein CASSYSEGSGANVLTF.

This chain connects TRBV24-1 to TRBJ2-1; 7 bases are a match to TRBD2. The ends lost 3 bases at V and 5 bases at J; junction bases unmatched: 9. The CDR3 covers 16 residues. Germline-derived CDR1 and CDR2 are KGHDR and SFDVKD. The CDR3 DNA sequence: TGTGCCACCAGTGATCCGGGGGGTTCTCGCAACAATGAGCAGTTCTTC. Its protein is CATSDPGGSRNNEQFF.

The chain is built from TRBV3-1 and TRBJ1-5; D not resolved. The CDR3 is 14 residues long. From germline, CDR1 is LGHDT and CDR2 YNNKEL (reference sequence). The V end was cut by 5 bases, the J end by 3 bases, with 11 bases between. This CDR3 reads CASSDGPDNQPQHF. In DNA, the CDR3 is TGTGCCAGCAGCGACGGTCCAGACAATCAGCCCCAGCATTTT.

This clonotype was observed a few times. CDR3 region: CSARTGMKYNEQFF. The CDR3 coding sequence is TGCAGTGCCAGGACAGGCATGAAATACAATGAGCAGTTCTTC. The V call is TRBV20-1, the J call TRBJ2-1, with 7 bases that match TRBD1. Germline V gene sequence: CDR1 DFQATT, CDR2 SNEGSKA (reference sequence). This CDR3 comprises 14 residues. With 6 bases clipped from V and 4 bases from J, the junction kept 9 bases outside the gene matches.

The rearrangement uses TRBV7-6 and TRBJ2-1, with D unclear. This CDR3 spans 14 amino acids. CDR1 and CDR2 from the germline V gene are SGHVS and FNYEAQ. V was pared by 0 bases and J by 4 bases, with 7 bases between. CDR3 nucleotide sequence: TGTGCCAGCAGCTTAGCCCACCTGTACAATGAGCAGTTCTTC. It is translated as CASSLAHLYNEQFF.

V gene TRBV7-2 combines with J gene TRBJ2-3, with a weak D call TRBD2 (5 bases). Germline lookup yields CDR1 SGHTA and CDR2 FQGNSA. The V and J ends lost 0 bases and 5 bases respectively, with 15 bases between them. The CDR3 is 16 residues long. The CDR3 loop is CASSLAIGLAKDTQYF. In DNA form, the CDR3 reads TGTGCCAGCAGCTTAGCTATCGGGCTAGCAAAAGATACGCAGTATTTT.

This clonotype was counted between two and nine times. The chain joins TRBV14 to TRBJ2-5; perhaps TRBD1 as D (6 bases). Deletions cut 4 bases from V and 5 bases from J, with 14 bases between. The CDR3 totals 14 residues. Germline V lookup: CDR1 SGHDN, CDR2 FVKESK. CDR3 in amino acids: CASSPSQGWETQYF. The CDR3 bases are TGTGCCAGCAGCCCCTCACAGGGCTGGGAGACCCAGTACTTC.

The chain joins TRBV3-1 to TRBJ1-6; D may be TRBD1 (6 bases). From germline, CDR1 is LGHDT and CDR2 YNNKEL (reference sequence). Between the trimmed V and J ends, which lost 0 bases and 5 bases, there was a span of 8 bases. This CDR3 spans 15 amino acids. CDR3 sequence: CASSQEGGDNSPLHF. The CDR3 DNA reads as TGTGCCAGCAGCCAAGAAGGGGGAGATAATTCACCCCTCCACTTT. Combining the CDR3 with reference TRBV3-1 and TRBJ1-6 gives the whole variable domain DTAVSQTPKYLVTQMGNDKSIKCEQNLGHDTMYWYKQDSKKFLKIMFSYNNKELIINETVPNRFSPKSPDKAHLNLHINSLELGDSAVYFCASSQEGGDNSPLHFGNGTRLTVT.

The chain is built from TRBV19 and TRBJ1-2; TRBD1 agrees at 9 bases. Trimming removed 3 bases from V and 6 bases from J; junction bases left unmatched: 2. The CDR3 loop spans 13 amino acids. Germline assignment: CDR1 LNHDA and CDR2 SQIVND (reference sequence). CDR3 coding DNA: TGTGCCAGTAGTATGAGGGACAGGGATGGCTACACCTTC. This encodes CASSMRDRDGYTF.

This clonotype occurred a few times. V is TRBV18 and J is TRBJ1-2; 7 bases are a match to TRBD1. CDR1 and CDR2 from the germline V gene are KGHSH and LQKENI. The CDR3 spans 14 residues. The ends lost 2 bases at V and 7 bases at J; junction bases unmatched: 7. As DNA, the CDR3 is TGTGCCAGCTCACCATCGACAGGGCTGGGTGGCTACACCTTC. This codes for CASSPSTGLGGYTF. Supplemented by reference TRBV18 and TRBJ1-2, the full variable domain reads NAGVMQNPRHLVRRRGQEARLRCSPMKGHSHVYWYRQLPEEGLKFMVYLQKENIIDESGMPKERFSAEFPKEGPSILRIQQVVRGDSAAYFCASSPSTGLGGYTFGSGTRLTVV.

The chain employs TRBV9 and TRBJ2-1, with 9 bases aligning to TRBD2. This CDR3 has 15 amino acids. V lost 2 bases to trimming and J lost 5 bases; unmatched junction nucleotides: 5. Germline V gives CDR1 SGDLS, CDR2 YYNGEE. This CDR3 reads CASSVSGGSHNEQFF. CDR3 nucleotide sequence: TGTGCCAGCAGCGTGAGCGGGGGGTCCCACAATGAGCAGTTCTTC.

The V gene is TRBV28, the J gene TRBJ2-7, with a tentative D call TRBD2 (6 bases). The tail of the sequence fits TRBJ2-5 better, so the J call may be wrong. CDR3 length equals 15 residues. Per germline, CDR1 MDHEN and CDR2 SYDVKM. The CDR3 spells CASSLPGVKGETQYF. Written as DNA, the CDR3 is TGTGCCAGCAGTTTGCCGGGGGTGAAAGGGGAGACCCAGTACTTC.

This clonotype occurred many times. This sequence joins TRBV7-2 and TRBJ2-5, with D maybe TRBD2 (7 bases). This CDR3 region has 14 residues. The V gene lost 4 bases and the J gene lost 6 bases, with 15 bases spanning the gap. Per germline, CDR1 SGHTA and CDR2 FQGNSA. CDR3 DNA sequence: TGTGCCAGCAGCTCCGGTGCGGGGGCTCAGACCCAGTACTTC. This codes for CASSSGAGAQTQYF.

This clonotype was counted a few times. V gene TRBV25-1 combines with J gene TRBJ2-5; D not resolved. Germline V gene sequence: CDR1 MGHDK, CDR2 SYGVNS. The CDR3 totals 13 residues. V lost 1 base to trimming and J lost 3 bases, with 6 bases between them. The CDR3 nucleotides are TGTGCCAGCAGTGAATGGATCGAAGAGACCCAGTACTTC. As protein: CASSEWIEETQYF. The whole variable domain, filled in from reference TRBV25-1 and TRBJ2-5, reads EADIYQTPRYLVIGTGKKITLECSQTMGHDKMYWYQQDPGMELHLIHYSYGVNSTEKGDLSSESTVSRIRTEHFPLTLESARPSHTSQYLCASSEWIEETQYFGPGTRLLVL.